This TCR beta chain originates from a study of T cells in Graves' hyperthyroidism and ophthalmopathy. RNA transcripts were the template for amplifying TCR beta CDR3 regions. During a first-round RT-PCR of the TCR CDR3, the HTBI primer set was used. TCRdb analysed the multiplex PCR reads with MiXCR anew, one entry per CDR3 protein. Of over 150,000 distinct CDR3 sequences in the sample, about a sixth were seen once. V lost 6 bases, J lost 3 bases, and 15 bases lay in between. This CDR3 region has 14 residues. CDR1 is MNHNS and CDR2 is SASEGT in the germline V gene. Material: blood. The chain joins TRBV6-1 to TRBJ2-7; D is possibly TRBD2 (6 bases). The clonotype comes from a woman aged 50 to 60 with Graves' hyperthyroidism. The CDR3 region has the DNA TGTGCCAGCAGGCCACCGGGGACTTACTACGAGCAGTACTTC. It is translated as CASRPPGTYYEQYF.